This TCR beta chain was captured in a study of blood T cell repertoires in COVID-19. For the study at large: The United States, Italy and Spain supplied acute and convalescent COVID-19 samples.

The data were produced by immunoSEQ multiplex PCR, yet TCRdb's version contains in-frame clones alone and is incomplete. This table holds some 240,000 clones, roughly 84% found once. Input material: PBMCs or T cells enriched from blood (not recorded which). The TCR originated in a middle-aged man who had recovered from COVID-19.

CDR3 coding DNA: TGTGCCAGCAGTATTGACAGGGACACTGAAGCTTTCTTT. Translation gives CASSIDRDTEAFF. The chain carries TRBV12-3 or TRBV12-4 and TRBJ1-1, with 7 positions matching TRBD1. The CDR3 runs to 13 residues. V shed 5 bases and J 3 bases; nucleotides not matched to a gene: 3.